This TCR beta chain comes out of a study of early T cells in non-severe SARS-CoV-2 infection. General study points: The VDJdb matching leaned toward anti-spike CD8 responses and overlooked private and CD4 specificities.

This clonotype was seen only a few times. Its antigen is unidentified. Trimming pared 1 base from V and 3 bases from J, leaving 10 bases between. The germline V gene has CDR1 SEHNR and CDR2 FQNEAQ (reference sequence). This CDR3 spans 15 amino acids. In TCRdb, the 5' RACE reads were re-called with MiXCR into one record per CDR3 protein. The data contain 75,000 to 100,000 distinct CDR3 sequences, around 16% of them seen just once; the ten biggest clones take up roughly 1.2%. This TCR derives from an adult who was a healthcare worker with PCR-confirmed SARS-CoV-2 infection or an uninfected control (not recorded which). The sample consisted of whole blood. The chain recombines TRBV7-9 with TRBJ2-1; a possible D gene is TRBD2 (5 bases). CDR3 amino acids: CASSLDPTSYNEQFF. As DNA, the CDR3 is TGTGCCAGCAGCTTAGACCCAACTAGCTACAATGAGCAGTTCTTC. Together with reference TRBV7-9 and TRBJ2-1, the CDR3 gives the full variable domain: DTGVSQNPRHKITKRGQNVTFRCDPISEHNRLYWYRQTLGQGPEFLTYFQNEAQLEKSRLLSDRFSAERPKGSFSTLEIQRTEQGDSAMYLCASSLDPTSYNEQFFGPGTRLTVL.